Each of the 32 T cell receptor beta chains below was sequenced from the same sample in a study of CD8 T cells in Susac syndrome. Random hexamers were used to reverse transcribe an amount of about 0.5 to 1 ug RNA. One entry per CDR3 protein results from TCRdb running MiXCR on the immunoSEQ multiplex PCR reads. The data show approximately 190,000 distinct CDR3 sequences, just under 95% seen once. Sequencing was carried out using CD8+ T cells from PBMCs. The origin of the receptors is a human donor with Susac syndrome.

The chain combines TRBV6-5 with TRBJ2-1, with D tentatively TRBD1 (5 bases). CDR3 size: 15 residues. Germline-derived CDR1 and CDR2 are MNHEY and SVGAGI. V was clipped by 7 bases and J by 6 bases, with 19 bases between them. CDR3 loop: CASTSAGLVTNEQFF. CDR3 DNA: TGTGCCAGCACTTCGGCAGGGTTGGTTACCAATGAGCAGTTCTTC.

The chain employs TRBV20-1 and TRBJ2-1; 12 nucleotides align to TRBD1. Germline V gives CDR1 DFQATT, CDR2 SNEGSKA (reference sequence). The CDR3 has 16 amino acids. V shed 7 bases and J 12 bases; nucleotides not matched to a gene: 19. The CDR3 coding sequence is TGCAGTGGAATTAATCCGGGACAGGGGGCACCGGTTGGGCAGTTCTTC. Protein: CSGINPGQGAPVGQFF.

This clonotype showed up just once. The genes are TRBV9 and TRBJ2-1; 11 bases line up with TRBD2. Germline loops: CDR1 SGDLS, CDR2 YYNGEE. CDR3 length: 16 residues. The V segment lost 0 bases and the J segment 8 bases; nucleotides outside the gene matches: 7. The CDR3 is CASSVAGLAGGHEQFF. CDR3 bases: TGTGCCAGCAGCGTAGCCGGTCTAGCGGGGGGTCATGAGCAGTTCTTC. Filled out from reference TRBV9 and TRBJ2-1, the complete variable domain reads DSGVTQTPKHLITATGQRVTLRCSPRSGDLSVYWYQQSLDQGLQFLIQYYNGEERAKGNILERFSAQQFPDLHSELNLSSLELGDSALYFCASSVAGLAGGHEQFFGPGTRLTVL.

The chain joins TRBV27 to TRBJ2-2; 11 bases agree with TRBD2. This CDR3 has 19 residues. J was trimmed by 4 bases and V by 8 bases; bases with no gene match: 18. Germline lookup yields CDR1 MNHEY and CDR2 SMNVEV (reference sequence). This CDR3 reads CASGPSLGSGGVVTGELFF. The CDR3 coding sequence is TGTGCCAGCGGACCCTCACTGGGTAGCGGGGGGGTTGTCACCGGGGAGCTGTTTTTT.

This chain connects TRBV10-3 to TRBJ1-1, with TRBD1 matching over 8 bases. J lost 2 bases, V lost 6 bases, and 5 bases had no gene match. Germline V CDR1 and CDR2: ENHRY, SYGVKD. CDR3 length: 14 residues. The CDR3 here is CAIRQGQGNTEAFF. The CDR3 DNA reads TGTGCCATCAGACAAGGACAGGGTAACACTGAAGCTTTCTTT.

The rearrangement uses TRBV10-3 and TRBJ2-6; 11 bases agree with TRBD2. Germline V gene data show CDR1 as ENHRY and CDR2 as SYGVKD. The CDR3 consists of 17 residues. Trimming took 6 bases from V and 0 from J; bases not matched to a gene: 4. The DNA for the CDR3 is TGTGCCATCAGGGGTAGCGGGAGGGCCTCTGGGGCCAACGTCCTGACTTTC. It specifies CAIRGSGRASGANVLTF.

The V gene is TRBV5-1, the J gene TRBJ2-2; D gene ambiguous. The CDR3 totals 17 residues. Germline lookup yields CDR1 SGHRS and CDR2 YFSETQ. V was trimmed by 0 bases and J by 2 bases, leaving 14 bases between them. The CDR3 bases are TGCGCCAGCAGCTTGGTAGTAGCCGATTCAAACACCGGGGAGCTGTTTTTT. It translates to CASSLVVADSNTGELFF.

The chain links TRBV11-2 to TRBJ2-3; D is unresolved. CDR3 length: 14 amino acids. Germline CDR1 SGHAT, CDR2 FQNNGV. Trimming left V 5 bases short and J 1 base short, with 10 bases between. The CDR3 bases are TGTGCCAGCAGCCAATACTCACGCACAGATACGCAGTATTTT. Translated: CASSQYSRTDTQYF.

In this sample, this clonotype turned up once. The V and J genes are TRBV12-3 or TRBV12-4 and TRBJ2-7, with D possibly TRBD2 on 5 matching bases. This CDR3 spans 13 amino acids. The V end lost 8 bases, the J end lost 4 bases, and 15 bases lay between the germline ends. Written as DNA, the CDR3 is TGTGCCAGCTCGAGGGCTACTATGTACGAGCAGTACTTC. The encoded protein is CASSRATMYEQYF.

The chain links TRBV30 to TRBJ1-1; D not resolved. The CDR3 has 14 residues. V was shortened by 0 bases and J by 1 base, with 9 bases between the two germline ends. Germline V gene lookup returns CDR1 GTSNPN and CDR2 SVGIG (reference sequence). The CDR3 protein is CAWSVLVRNTEAFF. The DNA of the CDR3 is TGTGCCTGGAGTGTACTTGTCAGGAACACTGAAGCTTTCTTT. Complete variable domain (other parts from reference TRBV30 and TRBJ1-1): SQTIHQWPATLVQPVGSPLSLECTVEGTSNPNLYWYRQAAGRGLQLLFYSVGIGQISSEVPQNLSASRPQDRQFILSSKKLLLSDSGFYLCAWSVLVRNTEAFFGQGTRLTVV.

This chain's CDR3 is CASSQGFVGGDGYTF. The CDR3 nucleotides read TGCGCCAGCAGCCAAGGGTTCGTAGGGGGCGATGGCTACACCTTC. The chain employs TRBV4-1 and TRBJ1-2; 7 bases are a match to TRBD1. V was pared by 1 base and J by 6 bases, with 8 bases of the junction left unmatched. The germline CDR1 and CDR2 sequences are MGHRA and YSYEKL. This CDR3 comprises 15 residues.

The chain carries TRBV9 and TRBJ2-5; maybe TRBD2 (7 bases). Trimming took 2 bases from V and 3 from J, leaving 14 bases between them. The CDR3 contains 15 residues. The germline V gene encodes CDR1 SGDLS and CDR2 YYNGEE. The CDR3 here is CASSVGGGREETQYF. CDR3 coding DNA: TGTGCCAGCAGCGTGGGGGGGGGCCGTGAAGAGACCCAGTACTTC.

This clonotype has only one observation. One end of the junction fails to match germline, which may point to a read error. The rearrangement links TRBV5-1 to TRBJ2-7, with TRBD2 as a possible D gene (5 bases). Looked up from germline, CDR1 is SGHRS and CDR2 is YFSETQ. The CDR3 covers 14 residues. DNA of the CDR3: TGCGCCAGCGGCTTGGGAGAATTTACTTACGAGCAGTACTTC. It codes for CASGLGEFTYEQYF.

The chain recombines TRBV6-8 with TRBJ2-7; a possible D gene is TRBD1 (6 bases). Germline values: CDR1 MNHGY, CDR2 SAAAGT. V lost 5 bases and J lost 3, with 11 bases in between. The CDR3 is 13 amino acids. The CDR3 spells CASSRLDSYEQYF. Written as DNA, the CDR3 is TGTGCCAGCAGTCGTCTGGACAGCTACGAGCAGTACTTC.

This rearrangement joins TRBV20-1 to TRBJ1-4, with 8 bases that match TRBD1. The CDR3 spans 16 residues. J was trimmed by 4 bases and V by 3 bases; bases with no gene match: 10. The germline V gene encodes CDR1 DFQATT and CDR2 SNEGSKA (reference sequence). The CDR3 loop reads CSASQGARASNEKLFF. The CDR3 nucleotides are TGCAGTGCTAGCCAGGGGGCGAGGGCTAGTAATGAAAAACTGTTTTTT.

The chain couples TRBV19 to TRBJ1-2; D is unresolved. The CDR3 is 13 amino acids. The V gene's germline CDR1 is LNHDA and CDR2 SQIVND (reference sequence). V lost 9 bases and J 4 bases, leaving 15 bases between the germline ends. The CDR3, as DNA: TGTGCCAGCGCAGCATCGTACTTCTATGGCTACACCTTC. This gives the protein CASAASYFYGYTF.

The rearrangement joins TRBV20-1 to TRBJ2-3; TRBD1 agrees at 9 bases. The J segment lost 7 bases and the V segment lost 3 bases, leaving 5 bases of the junction unmatched. This CDR3 comprises 13 residues. The germline V gene encodes CDR1 DFQATT and CDR2 SNEGSKA (reference sequence). This chain's CDR3 is CSASGTGKHTQYF. In DNA, the CDR3 is TGCAGTGCTAGTGGGACAGGGAAGCATACGCAGTATTTT.

The chain uses TRBV12-5 and TRBJ2-5; TRBD2 aligns across 12 bases. The CDR3 spans 15 residues. Germline CDR1 LGHNT, CDR2 FRNRAP. V shed 4 bases and J 4 bases; nucleotides not matched to a gene: 4. The CDR3 sequence is CASGSSGLAGETQYF. CDR3 bases: TGTGCTAGTGGTTCGTCGGGACTAGCGGGAGAGACCCAGTACTTC.

V gene TRBV12-3 or TRBV12-4 combines with J gene TRBJ2-5; D call uncertain. Trimming left V 3 bases short and J 1 base short, with 6 bases between. CDR3 size: 13 residues. The CDR3 sequence is CASSFTSQETQYF. The CDR3 nucleotides are TGTGCCAGCAGTTTCACCAGCCAAGAGACCCAGTACTTC.

This chain links TRBV6-5 with TRBJ2-1; D may be TRBD2 (5 bases). The CDR3 is 15 amino acids. Per germline, CDR1 MNHEY and CDR2 SVGAGI. Trimming took off 2 bases at V and 1 base at J, with 9 bases between the two ends. The CDR3 sequence: CASSYGGGSYNEQFF. In DNA, the CDR3 is TGTGCCAGCAGTTACGGCGGAGGTTCCTACAATGAGCAGTTCTTC.

This chain uses TRBV15 with TRBJ1-5; TRBD1 might be the D (5 bases). The CDR3 covers 17 residues. Per the germline V gene, CDR1 is LNHNV and CDR2 is YYDKDF (reference sequence). V shed 2 bases and J shed 0 bases, with 14 bases lying between them. The DNA of the CDR3 is TGTGCCACCAGCAGAATAAACGGGGCATATAGCAATCAGCCCCAGCATTTT. Translation: CATSRINGAYSNQPQHF.

In its sample, this clonotype was seen once. J is TRBJ2-7 and V is TRBV28, with D possibly matching TRBD1 (5 bases). The CDR3 runs 13 residues. V gave up 3 bases and J gave up 3 bases, with 9 bases separating them. The germline V gene encodes CDR1 MDHEN and CDR2 SYDVKM. CDR3 DNA: TGTGCCAGCAGTTTTCAGGGATACTACGAGCAGTACTTC. It codes for CASSFQGYYEQYF.

V and J are TRBV9 and TRBJ2-2; no definite D call. The CDR3 has 13 residues. Trimming removed 1 base at V and 6 bases at J, with 7 bases between. Looked up from germline, CDR1 is SGDLS and CDR2 is YYNGEE. The CDR3 is CASSVKPAGELFF. The CDR3 nucleotides are TGTGCCAGCAGCGTAAAGCCGGCCGGGGAGCTGTTTTTT.

The chain recombines TRBV5-1 with TRBJ2-7; TRBD1 aligns across 8 bases. CDR1 is SGHRS, CDR2 YFSETQ, per germline. This CDR3 spans 14 amino acids. V lost 5 bases and J lost 0; bases outside the gene matches: 4. In DNA form, the CDR3 reads TGCGCCAGCAGACGGACAGGGAGCTCCTACGAGCAGTACTTC. Protein sequence: CASRRTGSSYEQYF.

V usage is TRBV9 and J usage is TRBJ2-7, with D tentatively TRBD2 (5 bases). V was clipped by 0 bases and J by 5 bases, with 9 bases between them. CDR1 is SGDLS and CDR2 is YYNGEE in the germline V gene. There are 13 residues in the CDR3. CDR3: CASSVGGEHEQYF. DNA of the CDR3: TGTGCCAGCAGCGTAGGGGGAGAACACGAGCAGTACTTC.

The chain links TRBV25-1 to TRBJ1-1; tentative D call: TRBD1 (5 bases). V shed 8 bases and J shed 1 base, with 14 bases lying between them. The CDR3 spans 14 residues. Germline lookup yields CDR1 MGHDK and CDR2 SYGVNS. CDR3 loop: CASSGRGGNTEAFF. The CDR3 region has the DNA TGTGCCAGCTCGGGGAGGGGAGGGAACACTGAAGCTTTCTTT.

The gene calls are TRBV7-3 and TRBJ2-5; 11 bases fit TRBD2. V was clipped by 5 bases and J by 3 bases; unmatched bases: 5. This CDR3 region has 15 residues. Germline V gives CDR1 SGHTA, CDR2 FQGTGA. The CDR3 reads CASSTSGGAKETQYF. The CDR3 DNA reads as TGTGCCAGCAGCACTAGCGGGGGAGCGAAAGAGACCCAGTACTTC.

The chain carries TRBV20-1 and TRBJ2-7; perhaps TRBD2 as D (5 bases). CDR3 length: 15 residues. Looked up from germline, CDR1 is DFQATT and CDR2 is SNEGSKA (reference sequence). Trimming shortened V by 3 bases and J by 3 bases, and 18 bases separated the two germline ends. The CDR3 spells CSASPRIEGYYEQYF. CDR3 DNA: TGCAGTGCTAGCCCAAGGATCGAGGGCTACTACGAGCAGTACTTC.

The gene calls are TRBV28 and TRBJ2-1; D gene unclear. CDR1 is MDHEN and CDR2 is SYDVKM in the germline V gene. The V gene lost 4 bases and the J gene lost 4 bases, with 17 bases spanning the gap. This CDR3 spans 16 amino acids. CDR3 in amino acids: CASSSDLENPYNEQFF. The CDR3 nucleotides are TGTGCCAGCAGTTCCGACCTTGAAAACCCGTACAATGAGCAGTTCTTC.

The chain couples TRBV25-1 to TRBJ1-4, with TRBD1 matching over 9 bases. This CDR3 region has 13 residues. V trimming: 10 bases; J trimming: 8 bases; junction bases outside the gene matches: 8. Germline values: CDR1 MGHDK, CDR2 SYGVNS. The CDR3 protein is CATQGQGREKLFF. CDR3 coding DNA: TGTGCCACCCAGGGACAGGGCAGGGAAAAACTGTTTTTT.

The chain is built from TRBV25-1 and TRBJ2-7, with 10 positions matching TRBD1. CDR1 MGHDK and CDR2 SYGVNS come from the germline V gene. Trimming removed 1 base from V and 6 bases from J; junction bases left unmatched: 6. The CDR3 runs 15 residues. The CDR3 nucleotides are TGTGCCAGCAGTGAATCCAAGACAGGGGGCGCCGAGCAGTACTTC. Translating gives CASSESKTGGAEQYF.

The V gene is TRBV29-1, the J gene TRBJ2-2; TRBD2 agrees at 9 bases. CDR1 and CDR2 (germline): SQVTM, ANQGSEA. V trimming: 3 bases; J trimming: 0 bases; junction bases outside the gene matches: 11. This CDR3 spans 18 amino acids. CDR3 region: CSVERFISGRANTGELFF. In nucleotides, the CDR3 is TGCAGCGTTGAGAGGTTTATTAGCGGGAGAGCGAACACCGGGGAGCTGTTTTTT.